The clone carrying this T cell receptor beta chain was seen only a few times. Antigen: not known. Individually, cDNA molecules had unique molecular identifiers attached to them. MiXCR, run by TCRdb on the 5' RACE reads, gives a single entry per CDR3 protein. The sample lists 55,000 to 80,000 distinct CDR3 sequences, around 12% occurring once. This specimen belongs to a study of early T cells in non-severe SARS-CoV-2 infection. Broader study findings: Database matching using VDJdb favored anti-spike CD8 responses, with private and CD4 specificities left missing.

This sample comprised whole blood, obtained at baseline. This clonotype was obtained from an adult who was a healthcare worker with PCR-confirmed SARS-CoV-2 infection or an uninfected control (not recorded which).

CDR3 loop: CASSSQGEQNTDTQYF. The CDR3 DNA reads as TGTGCCAGCAGCTCTCAAGGGGAACAAAACACAGATACGCAGTATTTT. This chain connects TRBV11-2 to TRBJ2-3, with D possibly matching TRBD1 (5 bases). CDR1 SGHAT and CDR2 FQNNGV come from the germline V gene. V shed 4 bases and J shed 2 bases, with 16 bases lying between them. The CDR3 contains 16 residues.